A single sample gave rise to the 24 T cell receptor beta chains below, sequenced in a study of human T cells and chemical hapten exposure. Indicated time point: patch test 1, 2 weeks after DPC sensitization. Specified treatment: therapeutic diphenylcyclopropenone sensitization with weekly scalp DPC. TCRdb reanalysed the RACE reads using MiXCR and keeps one entry per CDR3 protein. This sample has approximately 80,000 distinct CDR3 sequences; around 7% occur once, and the top ten carry under 2%. The sample was whole blood, taken in connection with sensitization to the hapten diphenylcyclopropenone (DPC). These receptors all stem from a woman aged 30 to 39 with alopecia areata. Some clones in this sample may be carry-over from other donors' samples.

Ten or more counts support this clonotype. The gene calls are TRBV11-2 and TRBJ2-1, with TRBD1 identical over 8 bases. Germline-derived CDR1 and CDR2 are SGHAT and FQNNGV. The CDR3 length is 17 residues. The trim removed 4 bases at V and 0 bases at J, leaving 8 bases unmatched. The CDR3 sequence: CASSSRQGQSSYNEQFF. CDR3 DNA: TGTGCCAGCAGCTCCAGACAGGGGCAGAGCTCCTACAATGAGCAGTTCTTC.

The chain employs TRBV6-6 and TRBJ1-5, with no clear D. The germline V and J ends were trimmed by 1 base and 5 bases, with 3 bases remaining between them. Looked up from germline, CDR1 is MNHNY and CDR2 is SVGAGI (reference sequence). The CDR3 runs 12 residues. As DNA, the CDR3 is TGTGCCAGCAGTTACTGGGATCAGCCCCAGCATTTT. Protein sequence: CASSYWDQPQHF.

This clonotype was detected many times. The chain combines TRBV2 with TRBJ1-1; D is uncertain. Germline values: CDR1 SNHLY, CDR2 FYNNEI. CDR3 length: 11 residues. V gave up 4 bases and J gave up 3 bases, with 3 bases separating them. CDR3 protein: CASSGDTEAFF. The DNA of the CDR3 is TGTGCCAGCAGTGGAGACACTGAAGCTTTCTTT.

Sample share makes this clonotype medium-sized. The gene calls are TRBV27 and TRBJ2-1; no clear D gene. The CDR3 has 13 residues. V was pared by 6 bases and J by 5 bases, with 11 bases between. Germline V gene lookup returns CDR1 MNHEY and CDR2 SMNVEV (reference sequence). For the CDR3, the DNA is TGTGCCAGCAGATTGGGCGGAAACAATGAGCAGTTCTTC. Amino acids: CASRLGGNNEQFF.

This clonotype was recorded a few times. V and J are TRBV18 and TRBJ1-5, with D maybe TRBD1 (6 bases). V lost 5 bases and J 7 bases, leaving 12 bases between the germline ends. The germline V gene has CDR1 KGHSH and CDR2 LQKENI. CDR3 length equals 13 residues. CDR3 nucleotide sequence: TGTGCCAGCTCAATGGGGGGCAGCCAGCCCCAGCATTTT. Translating gives CASSMGGSQPQHF.

This clonotype was detected many times. V gene TRBV12-3 or TRBV12-4 combines with J gene TRBJ2-3, with no clear D. V was clipped by 3 bases and J by 6 bases, with 7 bases between them. The CDR3 totals 12 residues. CDR3 loop: CASSFSSDTQYF. The CDR3 DNA reads as TGTGCCAGCAGTTTTTCGTCCGATACGCAGTATTTT.

This clonotype has at least ten counts. The rearrangement links TRBV29-1 to TRBJ1-6, with D tentatively TRBD1 (6 bases). Trimming removed 7 bases at V and 10 bases at J, with 20 bases between. Germline-derived CDR1 and CDR2 are SQVTM and ANQGSEA. The CDR3 is 14 amino acids. The CDR3 nucleotides read TGCAGCGCCCAGGACAGCTCAAGGGGGTCACCCCTCCACTTT. This gives the protein CSAQDSSRGSPLHF.

The chain combines TRBV18 with TRBJ1-5; D remains ambiguous. The CDR3 runs 14 residues. Germline V gene lookup returns CDR1 KGHSH and CDR2 LQKENI. V was shortened by 3 bases and J by 1 base, with 7 bases between the two germline ends. The CDR3 region has the DNA TGTGCCAGCTCACCTGGCGGAAGCAATCAGCCCCAGCATTTT. Encoded protein: CASSPGGSNQPQHF.

The chain is built from TRBV7-3 and TRBJ2-2; no firm D call. V gave up 1 base and J gave up 4 bases, with 7 bases separating them. The CDR3 totals 14 residues. Germline V lookup: CDR1 SGHTA, CDR2 FQGTGA. In nucleotides, the CDR3 is TGTGCCAGCAGCTTAAGCCAGGCCACCGGGGAGCTGTTTTTT. Its protein is CASSLSQATGELFF.

The chain recombines TRBV9 with TRBJ1-5; no reliable D call. Trimming stripped 10 bases from V and 3 bases from J, with 14 bases between. This CDR3 has 13 amino acids. CDR1 and CDR2 from the germline V gene are SGDLS and YYNGEE. The CDR3 here is CALHCLPNQPQHF. CDR3 coding DNA: TGTGCCCTACACTGCCTCCCCAATCAGCCCCAGCATTTT.

This clonotype was observed a handful of times. The chain uses TRBV24-1 and TRBJ1-1; D gene ambiguous. Germline CDR1 KGHDR, CDR2 SFDVKD. The CDR3 extends over 14 amino acids. V dropped 7 bases and J dropped 5 bases, with 16 bases sitting between them. The CDR3 DNA is TGTGCCACCAGACCCCTTGGTGGTGAGACTGAAGCTTTCTTT. Translation gives CATRPLGGETEAFF.

Only a few counts were recorded for this clonotype. This sequence joins TRBV2 and TRBJ1-1; D is unresolved. Trimming pared 7 bases from V and 4 bases from J, leaving 16 bases between. Looked up from germline, CDR1 is SNHLY and CDR2 is FYNNEI. CDR3 length: 14 residues. The CDR3, as DNA: TGTGCCAGCACGGTCCGGGGTTTAGGCACTGAAGCTTTCTTT. Protein sequence: CASTVRGLGTEAFF. The full variable domain, with the rest looked up from reference TRBV2 and TRBJ1-1, is EPEVTQTPSHQVTQMGQEVILRCVPISNHLYFYWYRQILGQKVEFLVSFYNNEISEKSEIFDDQFSVERPDGSNFTLKIRSTKLEDSAMYFCASTVRGLGTEAFFGQGTRLTVV.

Worth noting for this clonotype: A read error is possible here, since a much larger clone lies one base away. The gene calls are TRBV12-3 or TRBV12-4 and TRBJ1-1; D remains unclear. This CDR3 is 13 amino acids long. This CDR3 reads CAIKRNMNTEAFF. The CDR3 nucleotides read TGTGCCATTAAGAGGAACATGAATACTGAAGCTTTCTTT.

This clonotype was detected many times. The chain has TRBV11-2 and TRBJ1-1; weak D call: TRBD1 (6 bases). The CDR3 length is 14 residues. Germline assignment: CDR1 SGHAT and CDR2 FQNNGV. The V and J ends lost 5 bases and 5 bases respectively, with 15 bases between them. The CDR3 region has the DNA TGTGCCAGCAGCCAGGAAGGGGGTTGGACTGAAGCTTTCTTT. It specifies CASSQEGGWTEAFF.

The gene calls are TRBV9 and TRBJ2-3; maybe TRBD2 (6 bases). V was shortened by 4 bases and J by 12 bases, with 18 bases between the two germline ends. The CDR3 is 13 residues long. Per germline, CDR1 SGDLS and CDR2 YYNGEE. The CDR3 loop is CASSRGSGRVQYF. The CDR3 DNA is TGTGCCAGCAGCCGGGGGAGCGGTAGGGTCCAGTATTTT.

A few counts support this clonotype. The gene calls are TRBV29-1 and TRBJ1-2; no reliable D call. The CDR3 is made up of 14 amino acids. The V end was cut by 5 bases, the J end by 4 bases, with 17 bases between. CDR1 is SQVTM and CDR2 is ANQGSEA in the germline V gene. CDR3 amino acids: CSVQPRSFGYGYTF. CDR3 in DNA: TGCAGCGTTCAACCAAGGTCCTTTGGCTATGGCTACACCTTC. Based on the CDR3 plus reference TRBV29-1 and TRBJ1-2, the full variable domain is SAVISQKPSRDICQRGTSLTIQCQVDSQVTMMFWYRQQPGQSLTLIATANQGSEATYESGFVIDKFPISRPNLTFSTLTVSNMSPEDSSIYLCSVQPRSFGYGYTFGSGTRLTVV.

This clonotype was observed at least ten times. CDR3 in amino acids: CASSPSWGDNQPQHF. The CDR3 DNA is TGTGCCAGCAGCCCATCATGGGGGGACAATCAGCCCCAGCATTTT. The chain carries TRBV7-9 and TRBJ1-5, with D perhaps TRBD1 (5 bases). This CDR3 contains 15 residues. V was shortened by 5 bases and J by 3 bases, with 14 bases between the two germline ends. Germline values: CDR1 SEHNR, CDR2 FQNEAQ (reference sequence).

This clonotype was counted many times. This chain connects TRBV29-1 to TRBJ2-3; 15 bases are a match to TRBD2. V was clipped by 7 bases and J by 4 bases; unmatched bases: 3. CDR1 and CDR2 from the germline V gene are SQVTM and ANQGSEA. CDR3 length: 14 amino acids. The CDR3: CSGTSGGAPDTQYF. The CDR3, as DNA: TGCAGCGGGACTAGCGGGGGGGCCCCAGATACGCAGTATTTT.

This clonotype was picked up many times. This chain connects TRBV29-1 to TRBJ2-7; TRBD1 matches at 8 bases. Germline V gives CDR1 SQVTM, CDR2 ANQGSEA. This CDR3 is built from 15 residues. With 5 bases clipped from V and 2 bases from J, the junction kept 11 bases outside the gene matches. The CDR3 spells CSVNTLQGAAYEQYF. For the CDR3, the DNA is TGCAGCGTTAATACACTTCAGGGGGCGGCCTACGAGCAGTACTTC.

This clonotype appeared many times. V is TRBV3-1 and J is TRBJ1-5; no firm D call. The CDR3 spans 13 residues. The germline CDR1 and CDR2 sequences are LGHDT and YNNKEL (reference sequence). V lost 0 bases, J lost 7 bases, and 7 bases lay in between. CDR3 residues: CASSQEGGQPQHF. CDR3 nucleotides: TGTGCCAGCAGCCAAGAAGGTGGACAGCCCCAGCATTTT.

This clonotype was counted ten times or more. V and J are TRBV30 and TRBJ1-1, with unresolved D. V was trimmed by 0 bases and J by 7 bases, leaving 9 bases between them. The CDR3 totals 12 residues. Germline CDR1 is GTSNPN and CDR2 is SVGIG (reference sequence). The CDR3 spells CAWSVWQNEAFF. DNA for the CDR3: TGTGCCTGGAGTGTATGGCAAAATGAAGCTTTCTTT.

This clonotype was detected many times. The rearrangement joins TRBV2 to TRBJ1-5; 7 bases map to TRBD1. The CDR3 spans 14 residues. Losses at the gene ends were 2 bases for V and 4 bases for J; bases not matched to a gene: 2. Germline CDR1 is SNHLY and CDR2 is FYNNEI. Written as DNA, the CDR3 is TGTGCCAGCAGTGAAAACAGGGGAAATCAGCCCCAGCATTTT. It specifies CASSENRGNQPQHF.

This clonotype was counted many times. J is TRBJ2-2 and V is TRBV5-1, with D possibly TRBD1 on 6 matching bases. V dropped 2 bases and J dropped 7 bases, with 15 bases sitting between them. The CDR3 length is 15 residues. Germline V gives CDR1 SGHRS, CDR2 YFSETQ. The CDR3 protein is CASSLRQVTHGELFF. In DNA form, the CDR3 reads TGCGCCAGCAGCTTAAGACAGGTTACCCACGGGGAGCTGTTTTTT.

This clonotype has ten or more counts. V is TRBV9 and J is TRBJ2-7; D remains unclear. With 0 bases removed from V and 5 bases from J, the gap between germline ends came to 12 bases. Germline V gene lookup returns CDR1 SGDLS and CDR2 YYNGEE. The CDR3 loop spans 14 amino acids. This chain's CDR3 is CASSVVGTWDEQYF. DNA for the CDR3: TGTGCCAGCAGCGTAGTGGGCACATGGGACGAGCAGTACTTC.